What follows are 15 T cell receptor beta chains derived from one specimen sequenced in a study of cytomegalovirus exposure and HLA in healthy donors. Some clones are missing from TCRdb's copy, which holds only in-frame ones; the method was immunoSEQ multiplex PCR. Counted here are fewer than 250,000 clones, roughly 86% occurring once; the ten biggest clones make up over 1.1%. The sample comprised PBMCs. These receptor sequences come from a woman aged 18 to 35 in good health and CMV-seronegative.

The CDR3 nucleotides read TGCGCCAGCAGCTTTCAGGTGGTAGGGAACACTGAAGCTTTCTTT. Protein: CASSFQVVGNTEAFF. The chain carries TRBV5-1 and TRBJ1-1; D is unclear. V shed 2 bases and J shed 1 base, with 12 bases lying between them. Germline values: CDR1 SGHRS, CDR2 YFSETQ. This CDR3 contains 15 residues.

This chain uses TRBV6-1 with TRBJ1-2; 8 positions agree with TRBD1. V dropped 7 bases and J dropped 0; count of bases not matched to a gene: 7. Germline assignment: CDR1 MNHNS and CDR2 SASEGT. This CDR3 spans 15 amino acids. Written as DNA, the CDR3 is TGTGCCAGCACTTCGCCAGGGGGCCCTAACTATGGCTACACCTTC. Its translation is CASTSPGGPNYGYTF.

The rearrangement links TRBV7-9 to TRBJ1-3; no clear D. Germline assignment: CDR1 SEHNR and CDR2 FQNEAQ (reference sequence). Trimming removed 2 bases from V and 3 bases from J, with 8 bases in between. This CDR3 has 14 amino acids. The CDR3 loop reads CASSLQDFGNTIYF. In DNA form, the CDR3 reads TGTGCCAGCAGCTTACAGGATTTTGGAAACACCATATATTTT.

J is TRBJ2-6 and V is TRBV6-1; D might be TRBD1 (6 bases). The CDR3 runs to 15 residues. The V and J ends lost 2 bases and 4 bases respectively, with 9 bases between them. Per the germline V gene, CDR1 is MNHNS and CDR2 is SASEGT. The CDR3: CASSERGSGANVLTF. The CDR3 bases are TGTGCCAGCAGTGAAAGGGGGTCCGGGGCCAACGTCCTGACTTTC.

This sequence joins TRBV30 and TRBJ2-7; 8 bases map to TRBD1. CDR3 length equals 15 residues. Germline assignment: CDR1 GTSNPN and CDR2 SVGIG (reference sequence). The J segment lost 5 bases and the V segment lost 1 base, leaving 10 bases of the junction unmatched. The CDR3 DNA follows: TGTGCCTGGAGTGCCCACCGGGACAGGTTGGACGAGCAGTACTTC. Protein sequence: CAWSAHRDRLDEQYF.

This clone was seen a single time. The chain joins TRBV5-1 to TRBJ2-7; 14 bases line up with TRBD2. Trimming took 4 bases from V and 2 from J; bases not matched to a gene: 11. Germline CDR1 reads SGHRS; CDR2 reads YFSETQ. The CDR3 has 18 amino acids. The CDR3 sequence is CASSGGPTSGGVAYEQYF. CDR3 nucleotide sequence: TGCGCCAGCAGCGGGGGCCCGACTAGCGGGGGGGTAGCCTACGAGCAGTACTTC. The full variable domain, with the rest looked up from reference TRBV5-1 and TRBJ2-7, is KAGVTQTPRYLIKTRGQQVTLSCSPISGHRSVSWYQQTPGQGLQFLFEYFSETQRNKGNFPGRFSGRQFSNSRSEMNVSTLELGDSALYLCASSGGPTSGGVAYEQYFGPGTRLTVT.

This chain uses TRBV2 with TRBJ1-2; possible D gene TRBD1, 6 bases. Germline V CDR1 and CDR2: SNHLY, FYNNEI. The ends were cut back, 7 bases at V and 8 bases at J, with 14 bases in the middle. This CDR3 has 12 amino acids. The CDR3 nucleotides are TGTGCCAGCATCCTCGGACAGCGCGGCTACACCTTC. Translation: CASILGQRGYTF.

V usage is TRBV6-4 and J usage is TRBJ1-4, with D unclear. V lost 3 bases to trimming and J lost 5 bases, with 13 bases between them. Germline V gene lookup returns CDR1 MRHNA and CDR2 SNTAGT. The CDR3 is made up of 15 amino acids. CDR3 loop: CASSETAGRNEKLFF. The DNA for the CDR3 is TGTGCCAGCAGTGAGACCGCGGGAAGAAATGAAAAACTGTTTTTT.

This chain joins TRBV15 and TRBJ2-1; possible D gene TRBD2, 6 bases. The CDR3 has 13 amino acids. With 5 bases removed from V and 15 bases from J, the gap between germline ends came to 20 bases. CDR1 LNHNV and CDR2 YYDKDF come from the germline V gene (reference sequence). In DNA form, the CDR3 reads TGTGCCACCAGCCCAGGACCTCCGGGACTGGGGTTCTTC. It translates to CATSPGPPGLGFF.

This CDR3 reads CASSDGLAGGRSQETQYF. The CDR3 nucleotides are TGTGCCAGCAGTGATGGACTAGCGGGGGGGCGGTCCCAAGAGACCCAGTACTTC. The chain uses TRBV2 and TRBJ2-5; TRBD2 aligns across 15 bases. This CDR3 is built from 18 residues. The V gene's germline CDR1 is SNHLY and CDR2 FYNNEI. Trimming at V came to 3 bases and at J to 1 base, leaving 6 bases not matched to a gene.

This chain connects TRBV10-2 to TRBJ1-2; 8 bases are a match to TRBD1. There are 13 residues in the CDR3. V lost 11 bases and J lost 2; bases outside the gene matches: 7. The germline gives CDR1 WSHSY, CDR2 SAAADI. The CDR3 here is CAGIGDRNYGYTF. CDR3 sequence (DNA): TGCGCCGGAATAGGGGACAGGAACTATGGCTACACCTTC.

DNA for the CDR3: TGTGCCAGCAGTGATGGCAGGGAAGCAAGTCAGCCCCAGCATTTT. Translation gives CASSDGREASQPQHF. The chain joins TRBV2 to TRBJ1-5; the D gene is possibly TRBD1 (5 bases). V lost 3 bases and J 6 bases, leaving 15 bases between the germline ends. The CDR3 consists of 15 residues. Germline CDR1 reads SNHLY; CDR2 reads FYNNEI.

This clone has only a few counts. V gene TRBV5-6 combines with J gene TRBJ2-2; 10 bases fit TRBD2. The CDR3 is 16 residues long. In germline, CDR1 is SGHDT, CDR2 YYEEEE. V lost 4 bases to trimming and J lost 5 bases; unmatched junction nucleotides: 8. Here the CDR3 DNA reads TGTGCCAGCAGCCTCCTTGGGACTAGCGAAACCGGGGAGCTGTTTTTT. It yields the protein CASSLLGTSETGELFF.

This chain uses TRBV5-1 with TRBJ2-5; 7 bases match TRBD1. This CDR3 is 14 amino acids long. CDR1 SGHRS and CDR2 YFSETQ come from the germline V gene. Germline trimming cut 0 bases from V and 5 bases from J; bases unmatched to any gene: 4. The CDR3 DNA follows: TGCGCCAGCAGCTTGGACAGGGGTACGGAGACCCAGTACTTC. Translation gives CASSLDRGTETQYF.

A few counts support this clone. The rearrangement uses TRBV6-4 and TRBJ2-7; possible D gene TRBD1, 6 bases. The CDR3 is 15 residues long. V was clipped by 4 bases and J by 2 bases, with 15 bases between them. Germline loops: CDR1 MRHNA, CDR2 SNTAGT. CDR3 loop: CASSVEGTTAYEQYF. The CDR3 coding sequence is TGTGCCAGCAGTGTTGAAGGGACAACAGCCTACGAGCAGTACTTC.